These 3 T cell receptor beta chains were sequenced from one sample in a study of response to subunit inactivated influenza vaccine. TCRdb re-analysed the RT-PCR reads in MiXCR, keeping a single row per CDR3 protein. Of 650,000 to 800,000 distinct CDR3 sequences in the sample, around 13% are singletons; the top ten hold approximately 6.5%. The sequences come from PBMCs from blood, collected 14 days before vaccination. The receptors were sampled from a man in his fifties who received an inactivated influenza vaccine.

The chain carries TRBV11-2 and TRBJ2-3; 9 nucleotides match TRBD2. The CDR3 has 16 amino acids. V trimming: 4 bases; J trimming: 2 bases; junction bases outside the gene matches: 7. The germline CDR1 and CDR2 sequences are SGHAT and FQNNGV. Written as DNA, the CDR3 is TGTGCCAGCAGCTCACAGACTAGCGGTTACACAGATACGCAGTATTTT. This translates into CASSSQTSGYTDTQYF.

V usage is TRBV20-1 and J usage is TRBJ1-1, with D possibly matching TRBD1 (6 bases). The V gene's germline CDR1 is DFQATT and CDR2 SNEGSKA (reference sequence). The CDR3 covers 12 residues. V shed 2 bases and J shed 7 bases, with 11 bases lying between them. The CDR3 nucleotides are TGCAGTGCTAGATTCAGGGGAAATGAAGCTTTCTTT. It encodes CSARFRGNEAFF.

This clonotype was seen a handful of times. This chain links TRBV18 with TRBJ2-7, with a possible D match to TRBD1 (6 bases). Germline V CDR1 and CDR2: KGHSH, LQKENI. The ends were cut back, 4 bases at V and 5 bases at J, with 9 bases in the middle. CDR3 length: 12 residues. The CDR3 DNA follows: TGTGCCAGCTCACAAGGGGGTGACGAGCAGTACTTC. It specifies CASSQGGDEQYF.